Listed below are T cell receptor beta chains from one sample, sequenced in a study of T cell responses to AZD1222 COVID-19 vaccine. The table came from immunoSEQ multiplex PCR; TCRdb's copy has only in-frame clones and leaves some out. The sample yields about 130,000 clones, roughly 93% seen once. The source material was peripheral blood, sampled on day 0 of AZD1222 vaccination. These receptors all stem from an adult in good health. The CDR3 runs from the conserved cysteine through the conserved F or W. The D gene is left open where the match is weak. A clone size is listed for some rows: how often the clone was seen (once, few, many), or a class if it is expanded.

j_call | v_call | clone_size | d_call | cdr3_aa | cdr3_nt
TRBJ1-6 | TRBV11-2 | - | - | CASTLGRGETRSYNSPLHF | TGTGCCAGTACCCTGGGTCGGGGGGAGACGCGCTCCTATAATTCACCCCTCCACTTT
TRBJ1-5 | TRBV19 | - | - | CASTFAGGQPQHF | TGTGCCAGTACCTTCGCCGGGGGTCAGCCCCAGCATTTT
TRBJ1-5 | TRBV30 | - | - | CAWSDIVGQQPQHF | TGTGCCTGGAGTGATATTGTGGGGCAGCAGCCCCAGCATTTT
TRBJ1-2 | TRBV28 | few | - | CASSSSPLNYGYTF | TGTGCCAGCAGTTCGTCCCCACTTAACTATGGCTACACCTTC
TRBJ2-7 | TRBV27 | - | - | CASSIGLSYEQYF | TGTGCCAGCAGTATCGGCCTTTCCTACGAGCAGTACTTC
TRBJ1-2 | TRBV28 | - | TRBD1 | CASRDSYGYTF | TGTGCCAGCCGGGACAGCTATGGCTACACCTTC
TRBJ1-1 | TRBV6-1 | - | - | CASSVFYVGGDTEAFF | TGTGCCAGCAGTGTCTTTTACGTGGGGGGCGACACTGAAGCTTTCTTT
TRBJ2-7 | TRBV6-2/TRBV6-3 | - | TRBD2 | CASSRLAGSLEQYF | TGTGCCAGCAGTCGACTAGCGGGAAGTCTCGAGCAGTACTTC
TRBJ2-7 | TRBV7-2 | - | - | CASSPGSHEQYF | TGTGCCAGCAGCCCGGGAAGCCACGAGCAGTACTTC
TRBJ2-7 | TRBV2 | - | - | CASRDQWYEQYF | TGTGCCAGCAGGGACCAGTGGTACGAGCAGTACTTC
TRBJ2-7 | TRBV28 | - | TRBD2 | CASRDTSGGFSYEQYF | TGTGCCAGCAGGGATACTAGCGGCGGATTTTCCTACGAGCAGTACTTC
TRBJ2-6 | TRBV5-1 | once | - | CASSLEQPGANVLTF | TGCGCCAGCAGCTTGGAACAACCTGGGGCCAACGTCCTGACTTTC
TRBJ1-4 | TRBV28 | once | TRBD1 | CASSSGGAANEKLFF | TGTGCCAGCAGTTCAGGGGGGGCGGCTAATGAAAAACTGTTTTTT
TRBJ2-1 | TRBV19 | - | TRBD2 | CASSTKREIYNEQFF | TGTGCCAGTAGTACGAAGCGGGAGATTTACAATGAGCAGTTCTTC
TRBJ2-2 | TRBV7-3 | - | - | CASSPDGPNTGELFF | TGTGCCAGCAGCCCGGACGGACCGAACACCGGGGAGCTGTTTTTT
TRBJ1-2 | TRBV28 | once | - | CASSAGGNYGYTF | TGTGCCAGCAGTGCGGGTGGGAACTATGGCTACACCTTC
TRBJ1-3 | TRBV28 | - | - | CASSLGDIGNTIYF | TGTGCCAGCAGTTTGGGAGACATAGGAAACACCATATATTTT
TRBJ2-1 | TRBV5-1 | - | TRBD2 | CASSFGGRSNEQFF | TGCGCCAGCAGCTTCGGCGGGAGGAGCAATGAGCAGTTCTTC
TRBJ2-1 | TRBV6-2/TRBV6-3 | once | TRBD2 | CASSYRGLASNEQFF | TGTGCCAGCAGTTACCGGGGACTAGCCAGCAATGAGCAGTTCTTC
TRBJ2-1 | TRBV24-1 | - | - | CATRRQGGSEQFF | TGTGCCACCAGGAGACAGGGAGGAAGCGAGCAGTTCTTC
TRBJ2-7 | TRBV3-1/TRBV3-2 | - | TRBD2 | CASSQEGVSGAVKQYF | TGTGCCAGCAGCCAAGAAGGGGTTAGCGGGGCTGTCAAGCAGTACTTC
TRBJ2-1 | TRBV7-3 | - | TRBD2 | CASSLGRAMDEQFF | TGTGCCAGCAGCCTCGGGAGGGCGATGGATGAGCAGTTCTTC
TRBJ1-1 | TRBV5-1 | - | - | CASSLAARTHTEAFF | TGCGCCAGCAGCTTGGCGGCCAGGACACACACTGAAGCTTTCTTT
TRBJ1-1 | TRBV5-6 | once | - | CASSSIVAGNTEAFF | TGTGCCAGCAGTTCAATTGTAGCAGGGAACACTGAAGCTTTCTTT
TRBJ1-5 | TRBV7-8 | - | - | CASSLYSFSNQPQHF | TGTGCCAGCAGCTTATACTCTTTTAGCAATCAGCCCCAGCATTTT
TRBJ1-4 | TRBV19 | - | - | CASSISGAASTNEKLFF | TGTGCCAGTAGTATAAGTGGGGCTGCATCAACTAATGAAAAACTGTTTTTT
TRBJ2-7 | TRBV18 | - | - | CASSRSGTDSYEQYF | TGTGCCAGCTCACGGTCCGGGACGGACTCCTACGAGCAGTACTTC
TRBJ2-3 | TRBV19 | - | TRBD2 | CASSSIGRGDTQYF | TGTGCCAGTAGTAGTATCGGGAGGGGCGATACGCAGTATTTT
TRBJ1-5 | TRBV5-1 | - | TRBD1 | CASSLGTGGLAGQPQHF | TGCGCCAGCAGCTTGGGGACAGGGGGCCTGGCCGGTCAGCCCCAGCATTTT
TRBJ1-1 | TRBV4-2 | - | - | CASSPWSGADTEAFF | TGTGCCAGCAGCCCCTGGTCAGGGGCGGACACTGAAGCTTTCTTT
TRBJ1-6 | TRBV15 | - | - | CATSRGGGRSSPLHF | TGTGCCACCAGCAGGGGCGGTGGCAGGAGTTCACCCCTCCACTTT
TRBJ2-2 | TRBV3-1/TRBV3-2 | - | - | CASSQALLAGELFF | TGTGCCAGCAGCCAAGCACTTCTCGCGGGGGAGCTGTTTTTT
TRBJ2-2 | TRBV2 | - | TRBD2 | CASRAGTSDTGELFF | TGTGCCAGCAGAGCCGGGACTAGCGACACCGGGGAGCTGTTTTTT
TRBJ2-1 | TRBV28 | - | - | CASSLAGRVNNEQFF | TGTGCCAGCAGCTTGGCGGGGCGGGTAAACAATGAGCAGTTCTTC
TRBJ1-2 | TRBV7-2 | - | - | CASSLEFYGYTF | TGTGCCAGCAGCTTAGAGTTCTATGGCTACACCTTC
TRBJ2-2 | TRBV11-3 | - | - | CASGRQHTGELFF | TGTGCCAGCGGAAGACAGCACACCGGGGAGCTGTTTTTT
TRBJ1-1 | TRBV9 | - | - | CASSVAGTGEAFF | TGTGCCAGCAGCGTAGCTGGGACGGGTGAAGCTTTCTTT
TRBJ2-1 | TRBV7-2 | - | - | CASSLELRYNEQFF | TGTGCCAGCAGCTTAGAGCTCAGGTACAATGAGCAGTTCTTC
TRBJ2-3 | TRBV29-1 | - | TRBD2 | CSAKAGAQDTQYF | TGCAGCGCAAAGGCGGGAGCTCAGGATACGCAGTATTTT
TRBJ2-1 | TRBV9 | once | TRBD2 | CASSVPLAGGPDEQFF | TGTGCCAGCAGCGTCCCACTAGCGGGAGGGCCGGATGAGCAGTTCTTC
TRBJ2-7 | TRBV9 | - | - | CASSPRDLLGVEQYF | TGTGCCAGCAGCCCTCGGGACTTGCTCGGGGTCGAGCAGTACTTC
TRBJ1-3 | TRBV5-5 | - | - | CASSSGGSNTIYF | TGTGCCAGCAGCTCTGGGGGGTCAAACACCATATATTTT